This TCR beta chain originates from a study of cytomegalovirus exposure and HLA in healthy donors. General study findings and limits: Several of the most significant clusters appeared, in a later analysis, to be linked to common viral pathogens.

The PCR employed 60 Vbeta primers together with 13 Jbeta primers. In the source study's methods: As a later analysis found, there were 80 million to 90 million unique TCR beta chains, of which some 9.9 million were shared. TCRdb keeps only in-frame clones here, not all; method: immunoSEQ multiplex PCR. D and trimming come from the DNA, and the V and J calls and clone size come from that table. This table holds around 61,000 clones, roughly 90% found once. To note about this clone: Its antigen remains unidentified.

Trimming stripped 2 bases from V and 1 base from J, with 12 bases between. Germline assignment: CDR1 SGHVS and CDR2 FQNEAQ. The CDR3 is 16 amino acids. The chain couples TRBV7-8 to TRBJ2-1; TRBD2 might be the D (5 bases). Sequencing used PBMCs. The source is a man aged 25 to 40 in good health and CMV-seropositive. The DNA for the CDR3 is TGTGCCAGCAGCTTAAGAGGCGGGCCGTCCTACAATGAGCAGTTCTTC. This sequence encodes CASSLRGGPSYNEQFF.